Shown below are 3 T cell receptor beta chains from a single sample sequenced in a study of identical twins. TCRdb called the 5' RACE reads again in MiXCR, with one record for every CDR3 protein. The profile covers around 530,000 distinct CDR3 sequences, with 12% to 15% appearing a single time and roughly 0.46% taken by the ten largest. These sequences were also reported in another study, on yellow fever vaccine responses in identical twins.

The sample consisted of CD4+ T cells sorted from blood. The receptors shown here come from a woman under 30 in good health.

This sequence joins TRBV12-3 or TRBV12-4 and TRBJ2-2; maybe TRBD1 (6 bases). Trimming shortened V by 6 bases and J by 1 base, and 15 bases separated the two germline ends. CDR3 length: 16 residues. The CDR3 reads CASRLHRVKNTGELFF. Here the CDR3 DNA reads TGTGCCAGCAGACTACACAGGGTGAAGAACACCGGGGAGCTGTTTTTT.

This rearrangement joins TRBV4-1 to TRBJ2-1; 11 positions agree with TRBD2. Losses at the gene ends were 1 base for V and 9 bases for J; bases not matched to a gene: 8. The germline gives CDR1 MGHRA, CDR2 YSYEKL. The CDR3 has 16 residues. CDR3 residues: CASSQVLAGGWSEQFF. DNA of the CDR3: TGCGCCAGCAGCCAAGTGCTAGCGGGAGGATGGAGTGAGCAGTTCTTC.

The chain is built from TRBV12-3 or TRBV12-4 and TRBJ2-1, with D unresolved. This CDR3 region has 15 residues. V shed 3 bases and J shed 2 bases, with 11 bases lying between them. The CDR3: CASSLSRGTYNEQFF. CDR3 sequence (DNA): TGTGCCAGCAGTTTGTCGAGAGGAACCTACAATGAGCAGTTCTTC.